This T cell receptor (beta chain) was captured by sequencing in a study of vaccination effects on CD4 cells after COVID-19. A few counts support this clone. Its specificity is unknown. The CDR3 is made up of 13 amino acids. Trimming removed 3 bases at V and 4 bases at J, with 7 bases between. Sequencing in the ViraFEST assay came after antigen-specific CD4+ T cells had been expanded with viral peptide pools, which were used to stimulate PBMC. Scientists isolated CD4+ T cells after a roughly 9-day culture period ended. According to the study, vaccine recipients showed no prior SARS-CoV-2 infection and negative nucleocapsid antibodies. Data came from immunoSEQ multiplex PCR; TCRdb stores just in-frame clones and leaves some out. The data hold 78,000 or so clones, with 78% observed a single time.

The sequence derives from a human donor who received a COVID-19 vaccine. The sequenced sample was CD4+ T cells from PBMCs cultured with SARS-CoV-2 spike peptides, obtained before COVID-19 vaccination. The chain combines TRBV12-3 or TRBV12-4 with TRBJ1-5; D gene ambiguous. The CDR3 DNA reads TGTGCCAGCAGTTTGCGGCGGAATCAGCCCCAGCATTTT. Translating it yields CASSLRRNQPQHF.